This TCR beta chain is from a study of regulatory T cells in long-lasting Graves disease. Time point given: newly diagnosed GD, antithyroid drugs for less than 3 months. After RNA was extracted from PBMCs, the TCR library was made from it. With EDTA tubes as the receptacles, around 10 milliliters of peripheral blood were drawn. This clonotype was observed at least ten times. V shed 3 bases and J 0 bases; nucleotides not matched to a gene: 10. This CDR3 is 18 amino acids long. Looked up from germline, CDR1 is GTSNPN and CDR2 is SVGIG (reference sequence). Construction of the TCR beta libraries employed iRepertoire HTBI primers in conjunction with Arm-PCR of CDR3 regions. MiXCR was run by TCRdb on the multiplex PCR reads, yielding one entry per CDR3 protein. The table shows about 450,000 distinct CDR3 sequences, with 14% occurring only once. The same sample was also used in a study of T cells in Graves' hyperthyroidism and ophthalmopathy.

This chain uses TRBV30 with TRBJ2-5; 13 bases are shared with TRBD2. Here the sequenced sample was peripheral blood mononuclear cells (PBMCs), taken at new diagnosis, from a patient treated with antithyroid drugs. The TCR was taken from a woman in her 50s with Graves disease. The CDR3 loop is CAWSPRGLAGTYQETQYF. The CDR3 DNA is TGTGCCTGGAGCCCTCGGGGACTAGCGGGGACGTACCAAGAGACCCAGTACTTC.